These 8 T cell receptor beta chains came from one sample sequenced in a study of PD-1 blockade in classical Hodgkin lymphoma (dated by TCRdb to 2020 to 2021). The library was generated by the immunoSEQ multiplex PCR assay. As stored in TCRdb, this immuneACCESS dataset retains in-frame rearrangements with V and J assigned. A fraction of the clones does not appear; measured against another copy, unresolved V genes explain less than half of the discrepancy, and the remainder lacks a known reason. This sample comprises 25,000 to 30,000 clones, around 64% of them detected only once. Around 11% of the sample goes to the ten largest clones. Explained via the paper, the time point label denotes: cycle 2 day 1 (C2D1) of nivolumab. Every trial patient had relapsed following autologous stem cell transplantation, and prior brentuximab vedotin exposure was what differed among cohorts A, B and C. Sequences were derived from peripheral blood mononuclear cells (PBMCs), sampled before the second cycle of nivolumab. The receptors derive from a human donor with classical Hodgkin lymphoma.

The genes are TRBV18 and TRBJ1-4; D possibly corresponds to TRBD1 (6 bases). This CDR3 has 16 amino acids. Trimming took off 4 bases at V and 2 bases at J, with 14 bases between the two ends. Germline V gene data show CDR1 as KGHSH and CDR2 as LQKENI. The CDR3 protein is CASSLPDRPTNEKLFF. The DNA of the CDR3 is TGTGCCAGCTCACTACCAGACAGGCCCACTAATGAAAAACTGTTTTTT.

V and J are TRBV28 and TRBJ2-6, with D possibly being TRBD1 (5 bases). CDR1 and CDR2 (germline): MDHEN, SYDVKM. The length of the CDR3 is 15 residues. Trimming took 6 bases from V and 0 from J, leaving 9 bases between them. The chain's CDR3 is CASSVTGSGANVLTF. CDR3 nucleotide sequence: TGTGCCAGCAGCGTAACAGGCTCTGGGGCCAACGTCCTGACTTTC.

The chain couples TRBV19 to TRBJ1-6; TRBD1 matches at 10 bases. This CDR3 region has 17 residues. Germline V gene sequence: CDR1 LNHDA, CDR2 SQIVND (reference sequence). The trim removed 9 bases at V and 5 bases at J, leaving 13 bases unmatched. DNA of the CDR3: TGTGCCAGCCTATCGGGACAGGGGATGATGAATAATTCACCCCTCCACTTT. Its protein product is CASLSGQGMMNNSPLHF.

This chain uses TRBV28 with TRBJ2-7, with D possibly being TRBD2 (6 bases). This CDR3 comprises 14 residues. Germline V gives CDR1 MDHEN, CDR2 SYDVKM. V was cut by 5 bases and J by 2 bases, with 13 bases left in between. The CDR3 DNA sequence: TGTGCCAGCAGTCCGCCGCGGGGCCCCTACGAGCAGTACTTC. Amino acid sequence: CASSPPRGPYEQYF.

The V call is TRBV9, the J call TRBJ1-3; 8 bases agree with TRBD1. The germline V gene encodes CDR1 SGDLS and CDR2 YYNGEE. The CDR3 is 16 amino acids. The ends lost 7 bases at V and 0 bases at J; junction bases unmatched: 9. CDR3 amino acids: CASSGDRTISGNTIYF. CDR3 coding DNA: TGTGCCAGCTCCGGGGACAGGACGATCTCTGGAAACACCATATATTTT.

This clone has only one observation. This rearrangement joins TRBV19 to TRBJ1-6; possible D gene TRBD1, 5 bases. Trimming pared 5 bases from V and 10 bases from J, leaving 18 bases between. Per germline, CDR1 LNHDA and CDR2 SQIVND (reference sequence). This CDR3 contains 15 residues. For the CDR3, the DNA is TGTGCCAGTAGTTACTGGGACGTTATCGGGTCACCCCTCCACTTT. It is translated as CASSYWDVIGSPLHF.

In this sample, this clone turned up a few times. This chain connects TRBV7-3 to TRBJ2-5; 10 bases are shared with TRBD2. Germline CDR1 SGHTA, CDR2 FQGTGA. This CDR3 comprises 15 residues. The trim removed 5 bases at V and 0 bases at J, leaving 3 bases unmatched. CDR3 protein: CASSLTSGYQETQYF. The DNA of the CDR3 is TGTGCCAGCAGCCTGACTAGCGGGTACCAAGAGACCCAGTACTTC.

The J gene is TRBJ2-1, the V gene TRBV21-1; the table names TRBD1, a call not compared with the DNA. TRBV21-1 is recorded as a pseudogene. The CDR3 covers 23 residues. The CDR3 DNA reads as TGTGCCAGCAGCAAAACCCCGCGGACAGGGGAGGCAACCCATCGTGTCCTTTACAATGAGCAGTTCTTC. Its translation is CASSKTPRTGEATHRVLYNEQFF.